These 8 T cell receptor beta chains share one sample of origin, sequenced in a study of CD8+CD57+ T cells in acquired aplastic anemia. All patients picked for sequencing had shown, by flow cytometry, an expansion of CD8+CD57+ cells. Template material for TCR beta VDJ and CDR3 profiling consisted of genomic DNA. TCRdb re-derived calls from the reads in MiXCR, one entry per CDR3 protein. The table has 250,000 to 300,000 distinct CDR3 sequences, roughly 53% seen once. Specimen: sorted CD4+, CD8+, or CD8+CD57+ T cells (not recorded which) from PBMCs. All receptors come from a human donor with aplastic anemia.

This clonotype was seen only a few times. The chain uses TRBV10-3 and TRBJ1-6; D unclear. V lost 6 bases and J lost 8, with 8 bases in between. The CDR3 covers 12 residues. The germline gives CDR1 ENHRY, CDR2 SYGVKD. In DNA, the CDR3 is TGTGCCATCAGCCGCAGTGATTCACCCCTCCACTTT. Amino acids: CAISRSDSPLHF.

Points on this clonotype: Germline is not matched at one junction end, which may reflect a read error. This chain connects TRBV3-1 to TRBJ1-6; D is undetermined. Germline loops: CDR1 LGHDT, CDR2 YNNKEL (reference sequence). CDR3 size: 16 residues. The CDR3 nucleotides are TGTGCCAGCAGTCAAGAGGTTCGGTCTCTATATACACCCCTCCACTTT. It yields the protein CASSQEVRSLYTPLHF.

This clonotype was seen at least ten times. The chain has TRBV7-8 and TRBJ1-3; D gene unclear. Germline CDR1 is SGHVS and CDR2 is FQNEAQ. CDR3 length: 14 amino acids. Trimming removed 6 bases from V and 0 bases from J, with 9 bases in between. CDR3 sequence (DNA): TGTGCCAGCAGACAGTTGGGCTCTGGAAACACCATATATTTT. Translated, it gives CASRQLGSGNTIYF. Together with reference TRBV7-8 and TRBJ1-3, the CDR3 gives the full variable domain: GAGVSQSPRYKVAKRGQDVALRCDPISGHVSLFWYQQALGQGPEFLTYFQNEAQLDKSGLPSDRFFAERPEGSVSTLKIQRTQQEDSAVYLCASRQLGSGNTIYFGEGSWLTVV.

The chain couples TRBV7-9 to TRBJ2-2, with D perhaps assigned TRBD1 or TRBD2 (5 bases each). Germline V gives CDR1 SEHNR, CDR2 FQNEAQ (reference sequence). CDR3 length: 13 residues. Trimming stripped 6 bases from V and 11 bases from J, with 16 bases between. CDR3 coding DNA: TGTGCCAGCAGTCTGGGACCCTCGGGCGAGCTGTTTTTT. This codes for CASSLGPSGELFF.

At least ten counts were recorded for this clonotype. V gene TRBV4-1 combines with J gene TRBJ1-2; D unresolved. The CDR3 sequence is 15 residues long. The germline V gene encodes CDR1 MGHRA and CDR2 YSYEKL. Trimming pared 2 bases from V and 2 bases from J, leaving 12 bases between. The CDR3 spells CASSQSPHGNYGYTF. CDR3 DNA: TGCGCCAGCAGCCAAAGCCCCCACGGGAACTATGGCTACACCTTC.

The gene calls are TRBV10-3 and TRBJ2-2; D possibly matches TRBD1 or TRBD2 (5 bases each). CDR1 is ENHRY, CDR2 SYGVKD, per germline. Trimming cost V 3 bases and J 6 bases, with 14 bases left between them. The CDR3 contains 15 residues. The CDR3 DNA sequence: TGTGCCATCAGTGATACCGGGGCGAGCTCCGGGGAGCTGTTTTTT. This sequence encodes CAISDTGASSGELFF.

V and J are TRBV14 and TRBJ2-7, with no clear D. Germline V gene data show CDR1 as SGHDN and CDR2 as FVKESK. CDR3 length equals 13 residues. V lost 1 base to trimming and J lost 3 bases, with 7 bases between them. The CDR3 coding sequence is TGTGCCAGCAGCCAAGGCCACATCTACGAGCAGTACTTC. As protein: CASSQGHIYEQYF.

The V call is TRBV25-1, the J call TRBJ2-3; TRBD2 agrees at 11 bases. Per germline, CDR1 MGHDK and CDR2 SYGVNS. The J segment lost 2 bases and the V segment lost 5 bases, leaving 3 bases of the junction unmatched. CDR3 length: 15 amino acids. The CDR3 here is CASSTSGGVTDTQYF. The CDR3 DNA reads TGTGCCAGCAGTACTAGCGGGGGAGTCACAGATACGCAGTATTTT.